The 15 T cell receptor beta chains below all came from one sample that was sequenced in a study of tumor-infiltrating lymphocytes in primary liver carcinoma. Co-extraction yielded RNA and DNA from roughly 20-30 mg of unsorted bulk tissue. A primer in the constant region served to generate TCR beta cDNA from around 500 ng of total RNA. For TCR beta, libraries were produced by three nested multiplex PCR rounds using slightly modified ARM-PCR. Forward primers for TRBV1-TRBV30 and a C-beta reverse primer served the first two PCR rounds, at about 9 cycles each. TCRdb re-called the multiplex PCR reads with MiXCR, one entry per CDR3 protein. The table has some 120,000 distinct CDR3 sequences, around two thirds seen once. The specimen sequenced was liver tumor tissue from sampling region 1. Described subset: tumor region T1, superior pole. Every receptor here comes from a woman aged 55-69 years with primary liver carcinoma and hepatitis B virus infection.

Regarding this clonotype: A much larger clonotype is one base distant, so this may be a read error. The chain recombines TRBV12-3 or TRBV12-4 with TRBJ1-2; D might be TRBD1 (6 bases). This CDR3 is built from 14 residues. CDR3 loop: CAGRTRDNAYGYTF. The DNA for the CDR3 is TGTGCCGGCAGGACCCGGGACAACGCCTATGGCTACACCTTC.

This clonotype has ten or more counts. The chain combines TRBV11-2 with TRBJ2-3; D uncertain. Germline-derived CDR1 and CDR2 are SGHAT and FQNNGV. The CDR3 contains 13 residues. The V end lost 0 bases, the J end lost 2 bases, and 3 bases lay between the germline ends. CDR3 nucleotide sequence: TGTGCCAGCAGCTTAGATCTCACAGATACGCAGTATTTT. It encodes CASSLDLTDTQYF.

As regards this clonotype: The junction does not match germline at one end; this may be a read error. The DNA for the CDR3 is TGTGCTAGCAGTCCTCCCCGGGTCTACTCTGGGGTCAACGTCCTGACTTTC. Its translation: CASSPPRVYSGVNVLTF. The J gene is TRBJ2-6, the V gene TRBV12-3 or TRBV12-4; D ambiguous. This CDR3 has 17 amino acids.

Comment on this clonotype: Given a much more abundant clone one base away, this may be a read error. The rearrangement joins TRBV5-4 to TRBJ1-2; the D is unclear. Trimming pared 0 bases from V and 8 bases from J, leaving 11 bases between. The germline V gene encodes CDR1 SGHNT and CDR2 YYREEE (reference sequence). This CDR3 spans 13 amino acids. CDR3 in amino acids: CASSLEWGGGYTF. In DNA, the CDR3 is TGTGCCAGCAGCTTGGAATGGGGAGGAGGCTACACCTTC.

CDR3 nucleotide sequence: TGTGCCAGCAGCTTCACGCGGAACACTGAAGCTTTCTTT. This codes for CASSFTRNTEAFF. The gene calls are TRBV7-3 and TRBJ1-1; D unresolved. Between the trimmed V and J ends, which lost 3 bases and 1 base, there was a span of 6 bases. CDR3 length equals 13 residues. Germline CDR1 and CDR2: SGHTA and FQGTGA.

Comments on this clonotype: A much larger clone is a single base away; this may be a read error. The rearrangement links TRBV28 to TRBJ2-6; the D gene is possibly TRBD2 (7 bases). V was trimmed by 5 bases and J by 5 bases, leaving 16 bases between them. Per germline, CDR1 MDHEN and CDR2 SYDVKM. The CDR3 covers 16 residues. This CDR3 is CASSKRGGTRANVLTF. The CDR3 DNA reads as TGTGCCAGCAGTAAAAGGGGGGGCACTAGGGCCAACGTCCTGACTTTC. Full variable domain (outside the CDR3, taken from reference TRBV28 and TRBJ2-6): DVKVTQSSRYLVKRTGEKVFLECVQDMDHENMFWYRQDPGLGLRLIYFSYDVKMKEKGDIPEGYSVSREKKERFSLILESASTNQTSMYLCASSKRGGTRANVLTFGAGSRLTVL.

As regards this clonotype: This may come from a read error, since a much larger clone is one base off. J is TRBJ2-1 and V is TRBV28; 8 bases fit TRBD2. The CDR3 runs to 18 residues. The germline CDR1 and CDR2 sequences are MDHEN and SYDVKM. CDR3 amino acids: CASSPTFGSGSSYNGQFF. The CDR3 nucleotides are TGTGCCAGCAGTCCGACCTTTGGGAGCGGGAGCTCCTACAATGGGCAGTTCTTC.

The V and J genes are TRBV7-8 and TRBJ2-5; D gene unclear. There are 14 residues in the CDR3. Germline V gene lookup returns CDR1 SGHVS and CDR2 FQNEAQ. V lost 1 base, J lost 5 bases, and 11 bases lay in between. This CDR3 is CASSLVRGRETQYF. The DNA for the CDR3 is TGTGCCAGCAGCTTAGTGCGAGGACGGGAGACCCAGTACTTC.

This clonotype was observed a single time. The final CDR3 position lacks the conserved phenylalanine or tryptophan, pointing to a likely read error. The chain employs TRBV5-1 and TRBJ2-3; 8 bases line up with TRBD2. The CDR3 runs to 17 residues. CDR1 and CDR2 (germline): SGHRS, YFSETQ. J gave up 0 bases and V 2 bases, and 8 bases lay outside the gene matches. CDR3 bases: TGCGCCAGCAGCTTCGTGGTAGCGGGGTGGAGCACAGATACGCAGTATTAT. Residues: CASSFVVAGWSTDTQYY.

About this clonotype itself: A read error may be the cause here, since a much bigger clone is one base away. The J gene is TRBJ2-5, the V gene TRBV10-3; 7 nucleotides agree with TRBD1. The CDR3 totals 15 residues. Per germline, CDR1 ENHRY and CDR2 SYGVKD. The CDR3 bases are TGTGCCAACAGTGAGCCACAACAGGGGCGTGGGACCCAGTACTTC. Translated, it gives CANSEPQQGRGTQYF.

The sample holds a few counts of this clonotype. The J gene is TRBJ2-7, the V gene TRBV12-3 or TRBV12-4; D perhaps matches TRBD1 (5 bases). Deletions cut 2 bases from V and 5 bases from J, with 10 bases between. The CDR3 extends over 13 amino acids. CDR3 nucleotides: TGTGCCAGCAGTTTACGGACATGGGACGAGCAGTACTTC. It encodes CASSLRTWDEQYF.

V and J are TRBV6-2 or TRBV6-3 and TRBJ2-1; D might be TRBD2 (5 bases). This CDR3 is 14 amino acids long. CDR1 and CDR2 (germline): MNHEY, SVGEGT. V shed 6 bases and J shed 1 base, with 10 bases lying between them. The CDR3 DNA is TGTGCCAGCAGGATTAGCGTTTCCTACAATGAGCAGTTCTTC. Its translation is CASRISVSYNEQFF.

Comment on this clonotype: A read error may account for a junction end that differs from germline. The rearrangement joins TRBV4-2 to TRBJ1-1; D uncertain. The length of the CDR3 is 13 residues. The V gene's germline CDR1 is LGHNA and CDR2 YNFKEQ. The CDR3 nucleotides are TGTGCCAGCAGCCAATTCGAGAACACTGAAGCTCTCTTT. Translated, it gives CASSQFENTEALF.

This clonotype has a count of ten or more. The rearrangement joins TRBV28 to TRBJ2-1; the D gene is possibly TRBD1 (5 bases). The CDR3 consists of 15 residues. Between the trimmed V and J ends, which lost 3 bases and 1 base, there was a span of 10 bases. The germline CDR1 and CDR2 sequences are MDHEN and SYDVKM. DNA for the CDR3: TGTGCCAGCAGTTTTTTCAGGGCGTCCTACAATGAGCAGTTCTTC. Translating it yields CASSFFRASYNEQFF.

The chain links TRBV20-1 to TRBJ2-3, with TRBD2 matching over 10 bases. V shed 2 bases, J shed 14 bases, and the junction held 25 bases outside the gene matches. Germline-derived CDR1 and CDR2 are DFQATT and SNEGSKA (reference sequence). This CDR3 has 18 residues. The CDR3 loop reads CSARLPGLAEISTDTWYF. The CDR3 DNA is TGCAGTGCTAGACTCCCAGGACTAGCGGAAATTAGCACAGATACGTGGTATTTT.